Presented here are 9 T cell receptor beta chains from one specimen sequenced in a study of cytomegalovirus exposure and HLA in healthy donors. 13 Jbeta primers and 60 Vbeta primers were used for the PCR. This table comes from immunoSEQ multiplex PCR, and its TCRdb copy is limited to in-frame clones, with some not included. Of some 130,000 clones listed, approximately 80% are singletons. The source material was PBMCs. The receptors stem from a man aged 35 to 55 in good health and CMV-seronegative.

The chain links TRBV10-1 to TRBJ2-1, with 11 positions matching TRBD1. J lost 4 bases, V lost 4 bases, and 3 bases had no gene match. The V gene's germline CDR1 is WNHNN and CDR2 SYGVQD (reference sequence). The CDR3 totals 15 residues. The CDR3 DNA reads as TGCGCCAGCAGTGCCGGGACAGGGGGGTACAATGAGCAGTTCTTC. Protein sequence: CASSAGTGGYNEQFF.

The chain carries TRBV5-1 and TRBJ2-5; perhaps TRBD1 as D (5 bases). The CDR3 covers 15 residues. The V gene lost 0 bases and the J gene lost 2 bases, with 11 bases spanning the gap. Germline lookup yields CDR1 SGHRS and CDR2 YFSETQ. For the CDR3, the DNA is TGCGCCAGCAGCTTGGACCCAGGGCCTCAAGAGACCCAGTACTTC. This sequence encodes CASSLDPGPQETQYF. The whole variable domain, filled in from reference TRBV5-1 and TRBJ2-5, reads KAGVTQTPRYLIKTRGQQVTLSCSPISGHRSVSWYQQTPGQGLQFLFEYFSETQRNKGNFPGRFSGRQFSNSRSEMNVSTLELGDSALYLCASSLDPGPQETQYFGPGTRLLVL.

The gene calls are TRBV12-5 and TRBJ2-2; 9 nucleotides match TRBD1. Trimming removed 7 bases from V and 1 base from J; junction bases left unmatched: 4. Germline CDR1 reads LGHNT; CDR2 reads FRNRAP. The CDR3 is made up of 15 amino acids. The chain's CDR3 is CASAMGQGNTGELFF. CDR3 coding DNA: TGTGCTAGTGCCATGGGACAGGGGAACACCGGGGAGCTGTTTTTT.

This clone was picked up a small number of times. The V gene is TRBV7-9, the J gene TRBJ2-7, with D perhaps TRBD1 (6 bases). The ends were cut back, 5 bases at V and 5 bases at J, with 19 bases in the middle. This CDR3 has 15 amino acids. Germline V lookup: CDR1 SEHNR, CDR2 FQNEAQ (reference sequence). Written as DNA, the CDR3 is TGTGCCAGCAGCCCCCCCGGTACAGGGATCGACGAGCAGTACTTC. Residues: CASSPPGTGIDEQYF.

Remarks on this clone: Its ends do not fully match the called genes, so a read error is possible. This chain uses TRBV15 with TRBJ2-7; no clear D. Germline CDR1 LNHNV, CDR2 YYDKDF (reference sequence). The CDR3 is 13 amino acids. The DNA for the CDR3 is TGTGCCACCAGCAGAGATCCCTCCGACGAGCAGTACTTC. Protein product: CATSRDPSDEQYF.

J is TRBJ2-1 and V is TRBV30, with 8 bases lining up with TRBD1. CDR1 and CDR2 (germline): GTSNPN, SVGIG (reference sequence). V was clipped by 5 bases and J by 6 bases; unmatched bases: 9. This CDR3 is 14 amino acids long. The CDR3 DNA is TGTGCCTGGGCTCGACAGGGGAGTTCCAATGAGCAGTTCTTC. Protein: CAWARQGSSNEQFF.

J is TRBJ2-7 and V is TRBV28, with TRBD1 identical over 9 bases. Germline V CDR1 and CDR2: MDHEN, SYDVKM. V shed 6 bases, J shed 2 bases, and the junction held 11 bases outside the gene matches. The CDR3 loop spans 16 amino acids. CDR3: CASRTGTGNGPYEQYF. CDR3 DNA sequence: TGTGCCAGCAGGACCGGGACAGGGAACGGGCCCTACGAGCAGTACTTC.

V usage is TRBV27 and J usage is TRBJ2-7, with D possibly matching TRBD1 (6 bases). The V end was cut by 5 bases, the J end by 0 bases, with 17 bases between. CDR3 length equals 16 residues. The V gene's germline CDR1 is MNHEY and CDR2 SMNVEV (reference sequence). The CDR3 DNA reads as TGTGCCAGCAGTACCCTACAGGGCCGAAGCTCCTACGAGCAGTACTTC. Its translation is CASSTLQGRSSYEQYF.

The rearrangement links TRBV10-2 to TRBJ1-2; 7 bases are shared with TRBD1. The germline V gene has CDR1 WSHSY and CDR2 SAAADI. The V and J ends lost 2 bases and 4 bases, in that order; junction bases with no gene match: 1. The CDR3 runs to 13 residues. The CDR3 is CASSEDRAYGYTF. In DNA form, the CDR3 reads TGCGCCAGCAGTGAGGACAGGGCCTATGGCTACACCTTC.